The 13 T cell receptor beta chains in this list originate from one sample, sequenced in a study of blood T cell repertoires in COVID-19. The repertoire was sequenced with immunoSEQ multiplex PCR; TCRdb's copy has only in-frame clones and lacks some. The data contain 330,000 or so clones, about 90% of them singletons. The sequencing input was PBMCs or T cells enriched from blood (not recorded which). The receptors here all came from a man aged 25 to 45 who had recovered from COVID-19.

This chain connects TRBV28 to TRBJ1-2, with D unresolved. The CDR3 runs 13 residues. In germline, CDR1 is MDHEN, CDR2 SYDVKM. V lost 5 bases to trimming and J lost 0 bases, with 7 bases between them. The DNA of the CDR3 is TGTGCCAGCAGTCCCCCAGCTAACTATGGCTACACCTTC. Its protein product is CASSPPANYGYTF.

This chain links TRBV6-5 with TRBJ1-2, with a weak D call TRBD1 (6 bases). Germline V CDR1 and CDR2: MNHEY, SVGAGI. The germline V and J ends were trimmed by 5 bases and 4 bases, with 17 bases remaining between them. This CDR3 has 15 residues. The CDR3 DNA sequence: TGTGCCAGCAGTCTGAACAGGGACGCGAGCTATGGCTACACCTTC. Translated, it gives CASSLNRDASYGYTF.

The CDR3 coding sequence is TGTGCCAGCAGTTATCCCGGGACAGGGGGCGGGTACGAGCAGTACTTC. Its translation: CASSYPGTGGGYEQYF. This rearrangement joins TRBV6-5 to TRBJ2-7; 12 nucleotides agree with TRBD1. The CDR3 loop spans 16 amino acids. CDR1 and CDR2 (germline): MNHEY, SVGAGI. V shed 3 bases and J 4 bases; nucleotides not matched to a gene: 7.

V and J are TRBV11-2 and TRBJ1-5, with D perhaps TRBD1 (6 bases). There are 16 residues in the CDR3. Trimming pared 1 base from V and 4 bases from J, leaving 14 bases between. From germline, CDR1 is SGHAT and CDR2 FQNNGV. CDR3 sequence reads: CASSLGPDRLNQPQHF. The DNA for the CDR3 is TGTGCCAGCAGCTTAGGGCCTGACAGGCTAAATCAGCCCCAGCATTTT.

This clone was detected once. The chain couples TRBV5-1 to TRBJ1-4; perhaps TRBD1 as D (5 bases). The V end lost 6 bases, the J end lost 4 bases, and 19 bases lay between the germline ends. CDR1 and CDR2 from the germline V gene are SGHRS and YFSETQ. CDR3 size: 16 residues. This chain's CDR3 is CASMANERGINEKLFF. In DNA, the CDR3 is TGCGCCAGCATGGCAAACGAGCGGGGGATTAATGAAAAACTGTTTTTT.

This clone occurred once. The chain couples TRBV25-1 to TRBJ1-5; 7 nucleotides agree with TRBD1. This CDR3 contains 17 residues. V gave up 5 bases and J gave up 2 bases; unmatched junction bases: 12. Germline assignment: CDR1 MGHDK and CDR2 SYGVNS. CDR3 in amino acids: CASSRGGQNLCNQPQHF. The CDR3 bases are TGTGCCAGCAGTAGAGGGGGACAGAACCTGTGCAATCAGCCCCAGCATTTT.

This clone turned up a few times. The chain carries TRBV7-9 and TRBJ1-2, with D hard to call. V was pared by 1 base and J by 4 bases, with 4 bases between. Germline V gives CDR1 SEHNR, CDR2 FQNEAQ (reference sequence). The length of the CDR3 is 12 residues. Written as DNA, the CDR3 is TGTGCCAGCAGCTTAGACACCTATGGCTACACCTTC. Its protein product is CASSLDTYGYTF.

The J gene is TRBJ2-7, the V gene TRBV5-4, with D unclear. V was pared by 4 bases and J by 3 bases, with 14 bases between. The germline V gene encodes CDR1 SGHNT and CDR2 YYREEE (reference sequence). This CDR3 comprises 14 residues. CDR3 coding DNA: TGTGCCAGCAGCCTTGGGCAGATAGACTACGAGCAGTACTTC. Encoded protein: CASSLGQIDYEQYF.

The rearrangement links TRBV11-3 to TRBJ2-1; D unresolved. From germline, CDR1 is SGHNT and CDR2 YENEEA. V was cut by 3 bases and J by 5 bases, with 14 bases left in between. The CDR3 length is 15 residues. CDR3 residues: CASSFGSPLHNEQFF. CDR3 nucleotide sequence: TGTGCCAGCAGCTTTGGTAGCCCCTTACACAATGAGCAGTTCTTC.

The J gene is TRBJ1-1, the V gene TRBV28, with 7 bases matching TRBD1. V lost 1 base and J lost 4; bases outside the gene matches: 6. This CDR3 has 15 residues. CDR1 is MDHEN and CDR2 is SYDVKM in the germline V gene. CDR3 amino acids: CASSLSGQGGTEAFF. Here the CDR3 DNA reads TGTGCCAGCAGTTTATCGGGTCAGGGGGGCACTGAAGCTTTCTTT.

The chain joins TRBV10-3 to TRBJ2-3, with a tentative D call TRBD2 (5 bases). The CDR3 covers 15 residues. Trimming stripped 0 bases from V and 4 bases from J, with 11 bases between. The germline gives CDR1 ENHRY, CDR2 SYGVKD. Here the CDR3 reads CAISESRTGADTQYF. The CDR3 bases are TGTGCCATCAGTGAGTCGCGGACTGGGGCAGATACGCAGTATTTT.

This clone was observed once. The V call is TRBV10-3, the J call TRBJ1-2, with 11 bases that match TRBD1. The CDR3 has 17 amino acids. Germline assignment: CDR1 ENHRY and CDR2 SYGVKD. V trimming: 6 bases; J trimming: 6 bases; junction bases outside the gene matches: 15. The CDR3 loop is CAISPWTGGDTSHGYTF. Written as DNA, the CDR3 is TGTGCCATCAGCCCCTGGACAGGGGGCGACACTTCTCATGGCTACACCTTC.

With regard to this clone: Different DNA sequences within this sample yield the same CDR3. V usage is TRBV19 and J usage is TRBJ1-5; 7 nucleotides agree with TRBD1. The CDR3 has 16 amino acids. The V gene's germline CDR1 is LNHDA and CDR2 SQIVND (reference sequence). The V gene end was trimmed by 3 bases and the J gene end by 1 base; junction bases not matched to a gene: 6. CDR3 loop: CASSIPRQGSNQPQHF. CDR3 DNA: TGTGCCAGTAGTATCCCCCGACAGGGAAGCAATCAGCCCCAGCATTTT.